This T cell receptor (beta chain) was sequenced during a study of human T cells and chemical hapten exposure. General study points: Compared to controls, expanded TCRs made significantly more large clusters of similar CDR3s. The study found that DPC sensitization did not change TCRs above 1 in 1000 frequency.

CDR1 and CDR2 from the germline V gene are SGDLS and YYNGEE. This CDR3 region has 15 residues. The V and J ends lost 3 bases and 3 bases, in that order; junction bases with no gene match: 3. This clonotype was recorded many times. Its specificity is not known. Time point noted: patch test 2, 6 weeks after DPC sensitization. Treatment specified: therapeutic diphenylcyclopropenone sensitization with weekly scalp DPC. Individual cDNA molecules had unique molecular identifiers attached to them by the library. In the source study's methods: TCR counts had a median of 95,638 per sample and spanned roughly 23,224 to 690,600. TCRdb re-called the RACE reads with MiXCR, one entry per CDR3 protein. The V and J calls shown here were made by TCRdb, not taken from the authors' results. The sample has some 79,000 distinct CDR3 sequences, less than 11% seen once.

This sample comprised whole blood, obtained in connection with sensitization to the hapten diphenylcyclopropenone (DPC). This clonotype was obtained from a woman aged 45-60 years with alopecia areata. Some clones in this sample may be carry-over from other donors' samples. The chain employs TRBV9 and TRBJ2-7; 13 bases are shared with TRBD2. CDR3 in amino acids: CASSAGLAGDYEQYF. CDR3 DNA: TGTGCCAGCAGCGCTGGACTAGCGGGGGACTACGAGCAGTACTTC.